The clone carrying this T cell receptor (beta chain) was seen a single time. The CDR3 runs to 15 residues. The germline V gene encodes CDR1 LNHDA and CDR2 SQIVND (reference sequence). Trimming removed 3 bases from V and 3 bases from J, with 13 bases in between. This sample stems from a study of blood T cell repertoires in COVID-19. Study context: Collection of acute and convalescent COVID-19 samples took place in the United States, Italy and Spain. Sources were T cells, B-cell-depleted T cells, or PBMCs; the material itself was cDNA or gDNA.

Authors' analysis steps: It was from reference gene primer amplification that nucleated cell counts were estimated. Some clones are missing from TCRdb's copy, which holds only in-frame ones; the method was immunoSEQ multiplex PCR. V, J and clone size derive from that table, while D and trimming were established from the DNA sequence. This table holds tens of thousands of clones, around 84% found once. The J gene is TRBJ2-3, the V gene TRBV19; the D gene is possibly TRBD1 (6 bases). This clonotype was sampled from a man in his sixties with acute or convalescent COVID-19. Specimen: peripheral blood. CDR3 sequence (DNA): TGTGCCAGTAGTATCATGGGGGCGTCGACAGATACGCAGTATTTT. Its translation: CASSIMGASTDTQYF. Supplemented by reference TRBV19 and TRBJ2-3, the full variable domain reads DGGITQSPKYLFRKEGQNVTLSCEQNLNHDAMYWYRQDPGQGLRLIYYSQIVNDFQKGDIAEGYSVSREKKESFPLTVTSAQKNPTAFYLCASSIMGASTDTQYFGPGTRLTVL.